Shown below are 9 T cell receptor beta chains from a single sample sequenced in a study of blood T cell repertoires in COVID-19. Assay used: immunoSEQ multiplex PCR; TCRdb lists only in-frame clones, some missing. The sample shows some 150,000 clones, roughly 82% of them seen only once. The sample comprised peripheral blood. Receptors were obtained from a man in his 70s with acute or convalescent COVID-19.

In regard to this clone: Other DNA sequences in this sample translate to the same CDR3. The CDR3 nucleotides read TGTGCCAGCAGCTTAACGGGGGGCTCTGGGGCCAACGTCCTGACTTTC. Translating gives CASSLTGGSGANVLTF. This sequence joins TRBV7-3 and TRBJ2-6, with a weak D call TRBD2 (6 bases). The CDR3 is 16 residues long. Germline V lookup: CDR1 SGHTA, CDR2 FQGTGA. Trimming took off 0 bases at V and 0 bases at J, with 6 bases between the two ends.

This chain uses TRBV6-1 with TRBJ2-2; maybe TRBD1 (5 bases). The V gene lost 3 bases and the J gene lost 5 bases, with 13 bases spanning the gap. Germline-derived CDR1 and CDR2 are MNHNS and SASEGT. The CDR3 loop spans 15 amino acids. CDR3 bases: TGTGCCAGCAGTGAGACAAGGTCAGGGACCGGGGAGCTGTTTTTT. Translation: CASSETRSGTGELFF.

In DNA, the CDR3 is TGTGCCAGCAGCCAAGATAACAGGGTCTACGGAAACACCATATATTTT. Its translation is CASSQDNRVYGNTIYF. The chain combines TRBV4-2 with TRBJ1-3, with a weak D call TRBD1 (6 bases). Trimming took 0 bases from V and 4 from J, leaving 13 bases between them. The CDR3 contains 16 residues. Germline values: CDR1 LGHNA, CDR2 YNFKEQ.

The J gene is TRBJ2-5, the V gene TRBV6-5; D is unclear. This CDR3 has 11 amino acids. V was shortened by 6 bases and J by 5 bases, with 7 bases between the two germline ends. The germline CDR1 and CDR2 sequences are MNHEY and SVGAGI. Here the CDR3 reads CASRRSETQYF. Here the CDR3 DNA reads TGTGCCAGCAGACGGTCGGAGACCCAGTACTTC.

This clone was found once. The J gene is TRBJ1-2, the V gene TRBV28; a weak D match, TRBD1 (5 bases). The CDR3 loop spans 13 amino acids. Trimming pared 2 bases from V and 6 bases from J, leaving 10 bases between. Germline CDR1 MDHEN, CDR2 SYDVKM. Here the CDR3 reads CASSLRQFDGYTF. In nucleotides, the CDR3 is TGTGCCAGCAGTTTACGACAGTTTGATGGCTACACCTTC.

The chain is built from TRBV24-1 and TRBJ2-3, with D possibly TRBD1 on 5 matching bases. Germline assignment: CDR1 KGHDR and CDR2 SFDVKD. Trimming pared 5 bases from V and 1 base from J, leaving 21 bases between. The CDR3 totals 18 residues. CDR3 DNA: TGTGCCACCAGTGTCGCTGCTGACAGTTCCTTTCGCACAGATACGCAGTATTTT. Amino acid sequence: CATSVAADSSFRTDTQYF.

The gene calls are TRBV18 and TRBJ2-5, with a tentative D call TRBD2 (6 bases). V was pared by 4 bases and J by 5 bases, with 20 bases between. The CDR3 is 16 residues long. Per the germline V gene, CDR1 is KGHSH and CDR2 is LQKENI. As DNA, the CDR3 is TGTGCCAGCTCACAGAACGGCGGGGTGGTTGAGGAGACCCAGTACTTC. Translated, it gives CASSQNGGVVEETQYF. The full variable domain, its missing parts supplied by reference TRBV18 and TRBJ2-5, is NAGVMQNPRHLVRRRGQEARLRCSPMKGHSHVYWYRQLPEEGLKFMVYLQKENIIDESGMPKERFSAEFPKEGPSILRIQQVVRGDSAAYFCASSQNGGVVEETQYFGPGTRLLVL.

The chain joins TRBV5-4 to TRBJ1-1, with TRBD1 as a possible D gene (6 bases). V dropped 3 bases and J dropped 4 bases, with 13 bases sitting between them. This CDR3 spans 14 amino acids. Looked up from germline, CDR1 is SGHNT and CDR2 is YYREEE (reference sequence). For the CDR3, the DNA is TGTGCCAGCAGCTGGAACAGGGACCCCACTGAAGCTTTCTTT. Translation gives CASSWNRDPTEAFF.

This rearrangement joins TRBV5-1 to TRBJ2-1, with 8 positions matching TRBD1. Trimming cost V 0 bases and J 7 bases; bases outside gene matches: 6. CDR1 is SGHRS and CDR2 is YFSETQ in the germline V gene. The CDR3 is made up of 15 amino acids. DNA of the CDR3: TGCGCCAGCAGCTTGGGGACAGGGAATATTAATGAGCAGTTCTTC. Residues: CASSLGTGNINEQFF. Based on the CDR3 plus reference TRBV5-1 and TRBJ2-1, the full variable domain is KAGVTQTPRYLIKTRGQQVTLSCSPISGHRSVSWYQQTPGQGLQFLFEYFSETQRNKGNFPGRFSGRQFSNSRSEMNVSTLELGDSALYLCASSLGTGNINEQFFGPGTRLTVL.